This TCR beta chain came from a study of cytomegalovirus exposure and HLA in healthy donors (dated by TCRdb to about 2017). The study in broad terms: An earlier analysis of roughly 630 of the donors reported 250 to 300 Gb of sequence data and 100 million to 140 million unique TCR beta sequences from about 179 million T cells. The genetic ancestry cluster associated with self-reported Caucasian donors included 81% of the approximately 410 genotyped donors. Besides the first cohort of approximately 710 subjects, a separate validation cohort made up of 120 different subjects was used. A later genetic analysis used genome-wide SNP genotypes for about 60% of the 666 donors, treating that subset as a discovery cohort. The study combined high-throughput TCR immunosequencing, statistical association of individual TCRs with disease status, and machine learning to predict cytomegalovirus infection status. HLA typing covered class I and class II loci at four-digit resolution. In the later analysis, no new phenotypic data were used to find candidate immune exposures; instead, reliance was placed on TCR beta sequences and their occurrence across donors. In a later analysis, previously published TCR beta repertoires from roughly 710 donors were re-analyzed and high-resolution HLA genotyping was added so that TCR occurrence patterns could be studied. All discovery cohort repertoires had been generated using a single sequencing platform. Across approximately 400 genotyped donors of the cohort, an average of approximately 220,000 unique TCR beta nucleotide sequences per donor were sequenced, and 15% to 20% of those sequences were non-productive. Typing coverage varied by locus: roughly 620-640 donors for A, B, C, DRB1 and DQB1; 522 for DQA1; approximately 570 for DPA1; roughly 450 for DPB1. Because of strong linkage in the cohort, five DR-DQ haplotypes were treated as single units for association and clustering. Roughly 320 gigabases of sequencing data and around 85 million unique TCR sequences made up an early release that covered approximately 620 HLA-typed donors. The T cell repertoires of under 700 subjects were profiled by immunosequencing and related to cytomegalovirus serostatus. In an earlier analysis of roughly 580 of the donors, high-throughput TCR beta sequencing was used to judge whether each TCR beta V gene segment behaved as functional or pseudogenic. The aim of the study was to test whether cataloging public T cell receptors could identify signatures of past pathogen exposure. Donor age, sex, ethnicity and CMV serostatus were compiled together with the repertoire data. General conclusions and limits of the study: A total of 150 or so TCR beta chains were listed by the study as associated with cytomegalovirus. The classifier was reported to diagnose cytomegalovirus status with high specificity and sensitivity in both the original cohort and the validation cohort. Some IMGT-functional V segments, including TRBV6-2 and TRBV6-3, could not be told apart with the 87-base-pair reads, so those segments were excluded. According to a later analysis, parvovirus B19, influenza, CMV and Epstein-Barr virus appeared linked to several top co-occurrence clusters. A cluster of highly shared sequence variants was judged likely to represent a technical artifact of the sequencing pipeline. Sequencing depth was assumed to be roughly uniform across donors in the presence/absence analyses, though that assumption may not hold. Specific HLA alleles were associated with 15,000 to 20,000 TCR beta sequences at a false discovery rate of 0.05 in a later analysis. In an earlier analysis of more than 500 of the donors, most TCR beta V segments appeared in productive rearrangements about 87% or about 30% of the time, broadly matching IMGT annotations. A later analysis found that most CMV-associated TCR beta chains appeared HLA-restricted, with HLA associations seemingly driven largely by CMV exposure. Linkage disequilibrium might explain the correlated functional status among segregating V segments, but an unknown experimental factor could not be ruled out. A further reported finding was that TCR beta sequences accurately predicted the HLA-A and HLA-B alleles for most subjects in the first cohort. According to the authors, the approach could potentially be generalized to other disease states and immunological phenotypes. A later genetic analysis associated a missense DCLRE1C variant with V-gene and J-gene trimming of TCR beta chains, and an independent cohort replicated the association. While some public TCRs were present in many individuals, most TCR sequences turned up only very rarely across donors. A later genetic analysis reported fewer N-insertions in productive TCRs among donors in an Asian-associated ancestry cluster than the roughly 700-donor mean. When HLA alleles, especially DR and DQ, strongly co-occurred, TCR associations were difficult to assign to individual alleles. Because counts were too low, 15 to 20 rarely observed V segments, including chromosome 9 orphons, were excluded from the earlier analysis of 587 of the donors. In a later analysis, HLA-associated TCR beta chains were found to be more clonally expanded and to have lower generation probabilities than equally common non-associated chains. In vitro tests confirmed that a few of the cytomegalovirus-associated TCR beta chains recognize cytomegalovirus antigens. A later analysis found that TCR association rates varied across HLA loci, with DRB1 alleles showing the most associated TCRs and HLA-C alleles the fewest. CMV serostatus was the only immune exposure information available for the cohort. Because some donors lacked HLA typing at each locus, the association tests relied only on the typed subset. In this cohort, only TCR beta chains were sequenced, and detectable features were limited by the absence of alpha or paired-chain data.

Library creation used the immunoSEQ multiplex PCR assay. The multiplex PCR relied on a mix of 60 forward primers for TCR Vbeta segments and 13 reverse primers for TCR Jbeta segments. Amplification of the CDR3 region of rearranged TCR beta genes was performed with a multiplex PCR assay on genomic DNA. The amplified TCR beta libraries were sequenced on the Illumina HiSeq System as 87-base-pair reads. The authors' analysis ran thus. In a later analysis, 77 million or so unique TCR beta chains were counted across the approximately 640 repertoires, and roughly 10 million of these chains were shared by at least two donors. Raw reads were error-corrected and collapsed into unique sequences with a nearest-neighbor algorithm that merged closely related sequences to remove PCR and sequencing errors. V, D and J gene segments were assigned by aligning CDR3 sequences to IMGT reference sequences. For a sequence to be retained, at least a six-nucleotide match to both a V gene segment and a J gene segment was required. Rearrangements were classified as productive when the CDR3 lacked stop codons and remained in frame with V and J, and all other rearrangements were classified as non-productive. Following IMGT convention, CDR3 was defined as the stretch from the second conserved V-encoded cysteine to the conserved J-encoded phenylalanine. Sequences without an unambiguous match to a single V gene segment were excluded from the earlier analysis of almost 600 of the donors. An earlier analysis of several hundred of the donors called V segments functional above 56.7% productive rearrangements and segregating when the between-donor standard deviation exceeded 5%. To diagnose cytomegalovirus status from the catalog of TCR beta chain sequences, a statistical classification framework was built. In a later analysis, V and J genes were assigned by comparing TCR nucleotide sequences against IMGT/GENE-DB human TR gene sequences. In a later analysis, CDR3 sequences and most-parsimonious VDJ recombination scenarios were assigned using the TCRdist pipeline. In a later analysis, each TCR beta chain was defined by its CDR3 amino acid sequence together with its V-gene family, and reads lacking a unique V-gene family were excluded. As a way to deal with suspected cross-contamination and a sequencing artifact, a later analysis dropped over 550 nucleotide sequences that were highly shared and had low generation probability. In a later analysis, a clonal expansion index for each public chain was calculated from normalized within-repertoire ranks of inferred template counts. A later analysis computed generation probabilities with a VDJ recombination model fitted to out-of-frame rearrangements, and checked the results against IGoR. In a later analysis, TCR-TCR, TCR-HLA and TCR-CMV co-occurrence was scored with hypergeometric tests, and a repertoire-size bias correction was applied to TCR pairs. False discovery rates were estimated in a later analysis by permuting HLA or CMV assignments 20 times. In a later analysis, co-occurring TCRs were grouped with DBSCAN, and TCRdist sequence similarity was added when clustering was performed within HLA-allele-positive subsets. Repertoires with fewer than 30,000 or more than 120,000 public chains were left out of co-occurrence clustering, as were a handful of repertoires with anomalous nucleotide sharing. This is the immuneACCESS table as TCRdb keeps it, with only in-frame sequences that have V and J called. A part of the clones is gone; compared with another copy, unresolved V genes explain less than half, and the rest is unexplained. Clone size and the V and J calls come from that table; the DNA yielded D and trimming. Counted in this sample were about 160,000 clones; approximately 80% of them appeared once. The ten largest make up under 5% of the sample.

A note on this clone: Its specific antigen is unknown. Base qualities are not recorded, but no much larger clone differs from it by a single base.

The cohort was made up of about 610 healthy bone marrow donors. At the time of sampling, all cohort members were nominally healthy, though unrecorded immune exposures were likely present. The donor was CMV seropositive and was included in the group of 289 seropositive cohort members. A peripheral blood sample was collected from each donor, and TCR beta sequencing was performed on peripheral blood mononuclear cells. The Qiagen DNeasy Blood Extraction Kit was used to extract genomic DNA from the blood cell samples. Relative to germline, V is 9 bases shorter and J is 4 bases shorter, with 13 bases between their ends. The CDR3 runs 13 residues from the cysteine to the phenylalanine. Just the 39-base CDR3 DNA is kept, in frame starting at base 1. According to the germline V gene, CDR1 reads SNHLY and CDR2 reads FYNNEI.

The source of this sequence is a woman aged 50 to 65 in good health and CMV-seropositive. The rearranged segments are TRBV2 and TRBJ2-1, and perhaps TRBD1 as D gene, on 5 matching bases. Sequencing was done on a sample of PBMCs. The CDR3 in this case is CASKTQGYNEQFF. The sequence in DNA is TGTGCCAGTAAGACCCAGGGATACAATGAGCAGTTCTTC.